The 23 T cell receptor beta chains presented below share a single source sample, sequenced in a study of T-cell memory formation after mild COVID-19. TCRdb processed the 5' RACE reads anew with MiXCR; each CDR3 protein has one entry. The repertoire has 400,000 or so distinct CDR3 sequences, about 19% of them found once; the top ten carry about 8.1%. The specimen was PBMCs or a T cell subset sorted from them (not recorded which). These receptors were obtained from an adult woman who had mild COVID-19 (a few samples of this study predate the infection). Cell type and time point are not known.

This clonotype was detected a few times. One end of the junction does not line up with germline, which may come from a read error. The J gene is TRBJ2-7, the V gene TRBV27; TRBD2 might be the D (6 bases). This CDR3 has 14 residues. CDR1 and CDR2 from the germline V gene are MNHEY and SMNVEV (reference sequence). CDR3 DNA sequence: TGTGCCAGCGGTTTGGGGGGTGGTTCCTACGAGCAGTACTTC. Amino acid sequence: CASGLGGGSYEQYF.

This clonotype was seen a few times. This chain connects TRBV25-1 to TRBJ2-2; D might be TRBD2 (5 bases). Germline values: CDR1 MGHDK, CDR2 SYGVNS. The CDR3 covers 16 residues. V was pared by 3 bases and J by 1 base, with 12 bases between. This CDR3 reads CASSDQEVVNTGELFF. As DNA, the CDR3 is TGTGCCAGCAGTGATCAGGAGGTGGTGAACACCGGGGAGCTGTTTTTT. Full variable domain (outside the CDR3, taken from reference TRBV25-1 and TRBJ2-2): EADIYQTPRYLVIGTGKKITLECSQTMGHDKMYWYQQDPGMELHLIHYSYGVNSTEKGDLSSESTVSRIRTEHFPLTLESARPSHTSQYLCASSDQEVVNTGELFFGEGSRLTVL.

This rearrangement joins TRBV24-1 to TRBJ2-3; 8 bases fit TRBD2. Germline V lookup: CDR1 KGHDR, CDR2 SFDVKD. The V and J ends lost 2 bases and 4 bases, in that order; junction bases with no gene match: 7. The CDR3 sequence is 16 residues long. CDR3 in DNA: TGTGCCACCAGTGATTACCGGGGGGGCGCGGCAGATACGCAGTATTTT. Its protein is CATSDYRGGAADTQYF.

This clonotype was observed a few times. The rearrangement links TRBV9 to TRBJ1-6; weak D call: TRBD1 (5 bases). This CDR3 is built from 16 residues. In germline, CDR1 is SGDLS, CDR2 YYNGEE. The V and J ends lost 1 base and 8 bases respectively, with 16 bases between them. The CDR3 DNA sequence: TGTGCCAGCAGCGTACTCACAGGTGGCGGCGATTCACCCCTCCACTTT. Protein: CASSVLTGGGDSPLHF. The full variable domain, rest sourced from reference TRBV9 and TRBJ1-6, is DSGVTQTPKHLITATGQRVTLRCSPRSGDLSVYWYQQSLDQGLQFLIQYYNGEERAKGNILERFSAQQFPDLHSELNLSSLELGDSALYFCASSVLTGGGDSPLHFGNGTRLTVT.

The chain employs TRBV6-5 and TRBJ2-3, with a weak D call TRBD2 (5 bases). V was trimmed by 6 bases and J by 2 bases, leaving 12 bases between them. This CDR3 spans 14 amino acids. CDR1 and CDR2 (germline): MNHEY, SVGAGI. In DNA form, the CDR3 reads TGTGCCAGCAGGATAGAGCGGTACACAGATACGCAGTATTTT. It is translated as CASRIERYTDTQYF.

A few counts support this clonotype. The rearrangement uses TRBV6-1 and TRBJ2-7, with a possible D match to TRBD2 (6 bases). CDR1 is MNHNS and CDR2 is SASEGT in the germline V gene. V lost 4 bases to trimming and J lost 2 bases, with 18 bases between them. The CDR3 length is 16 residues. The CDR3 spells CASSAVTPGVPYEQYF. CDR3 bases: TGTGCCAGCAGTGCTGTGACACCGGGGGTGCCCTACGAGCAGTACTTC.

This clonotype was detected a few times. The chain joins TRBV5-5 to TRBJ1-5, with D maybe TRBD1 (6 bases). The CDR3 contains 15 residues. The V gene lost 7 bases and the J gene lost 4 bases, with 18 bases spanning the gap. The germline gives CDR1 SGHKS, CDR2 YYEKEE (reference sequence). CDR3 coding DNA: TGTGCCAGCGGCCGGGGGCTAGGGCTAAATCAGCCCCAGCATTTT. Residues: CASGRGLGLNQPQHF.

There are a few counts of this clonotype. The rearrangement uses TRBV19 and TRBJ2-3; tentatively, D is TRBD2 (6 bases). The germline V and J ends were trimmed by 5 bases and 0 bases, with 12 bases remaining between them. The germline CDR1 and CDR2 sequences are LNHDA and SQIVND (reference sequence). The CDR3 has 15 amino acids. Here the CDR3 DNA reads TGTGCCAGTAGTGCCGGGACTCTCAGCACAGATACGCAGTATTTT. Its translation is CASSAGTLSTDTQYF.

A few counts support this clonotype. The chain employs TRBV12-3 or TRBV12-4 and TRBJ2-7; D is possibly TRBD1 or TRBD2 (5 bases each). This CDR3 region has 12 residues. Trimming removed 3 bases from V and 6 bases from J, with 9 bases in between. CDR3 residues: CASSLEGTEQYF. Written as DNA, the CDR3 is TGTGCCAGCAGTTTGGAAGGGACCGAGCAGTACTTC.

V gene TRBV29-1 combines with J gene TRBJ2-7; 10 nucleotides match TRBD1. This CDR3 is built from 13 residues. J gave up 3 bases and V 4 bases, and 3 bases lay outside the gene matches. Germline-derived CDR1 and CDR2 are SQVTM and ANQGSEA. The CDR3 DNA reads TGCAGCGTTGTAGGGGACAGGGGCTACGAGCAGTACTTC. Translating it yields CSVVGDRGYEQYF.

This chain connects TRBV24-1 to TRBJ2-1; no reliable D call. Trimming removed 1 base from V and 0 bases from J, with 6 bases in between. Germline loops: CDR1 KGHDR, CDR2 SFDVKD. This CDR3 has 15 residues. This CDR3 is CATSDFQNSYNEQFF. The DNA of the CDR3 is TGTGCCACCAGTGATTTCCAGAACTCCTACAATGAGCAGTTCTTC.

The V and J genes are TRBV9 and TRBJ2-1, with TRBD1 matching over 10 bases. CDR3 length equals 17 residues. The V gene's germline CDR1 is SGDLS and CDR2 YYNGEE. V lost 3 bases to trimming and J lost 5 bases; unmatched junction nucleotides: 11. The CDR3 nucleotides read TGTGCCAGCAGCGGTTCAGTTCTGGGACAGGGGAACAATGAGCAGTTCTTC. It translates to CASSGSVLGQGNNEQFF.

This rearrangement joins TRBV2 to TRBJ2-7; D not certain. This CDR3 comprises 12 residues. Between the trimmed V and J ends, which lost 2 bases and 6 bases, there was a span of 8 bases. The germline gives CDR1 SNHLY, CDR2 FYNNEI. Here the CDR3 DNA reads TGTGCCAGCAGTGAACACTTGTCCGAGCAGTACTTC. Translation gives CASSEHLSEQYF.

The chain combines TRBV5-1 with TRBJ2-2; D is possibly TRBD2 (6 bases). Looked up from germline, CDR1 is SGHRS and CDR2 is YFSETQ. V was shortened by 0 bases and J by 4 bases, with 22 bases between the two germline ends. This CDR3 is built from 19 residues. The CDR3 bases are TGCGCCAGCAGCTTGGCCCCTCGCCAGCGGGCGGTCGGCACCGGGGAGCTGTTTTTT. This codes for CASSLAPRQRAVGTGELFF.

This clonotype was observed a few times. The genes are TRBV4-3 and TRBJ2-3; 13 positions agree with TRBD2. V trimming: 5 bases; J trimming: 6 bases; junction bases outside the gene matches: 14. The CDR3 runs 18 residues. The germline V gene encodes CDR1 LGHNA and CDR2 YSLEER. The CDR3 protein is CASSKRSLAGGSGDTQYF. The CDR3 region has the DNA TGCGCCAGCAGCAAAAGGTCACTAGCGGGAGGGTCCGGGGATACGCAGTATTTT.

This chain connects TRBV29-1 to TRBJ2-4, with D tentatively TRBD1 (6 bases). The V end lost 5 bases, the J end lost 4 bases, and 12 bases lay between the germline ends. Germline V lookup: CDR1 SQVTM, CDR2 ANQGSEA. This CDR3 comprises 13 residues. The DNA for the CDR3 is TGCAGCGTTACAGGGACGGGGAAAAACATTCAGTACTTC. As protein: CSVTGTGKNIQYF.

This rearrangement joins TRBV20-1 to TRBJ1-5; TRBD1 aligns across 8 bases. The germline CDR1 and CDR2 sequences are DFQATT and SNEGSKA (reference sequence). There are 14 residues in the CDR3. V lost 1 base and J lost 8; bases outside the gene matches: 7. CDR3 DNA sequence: TGCAGTGCTAGAGGTGCAGGGGGCGCGGAGCCCCAGCATTTT. This sequence encodes CSARGAGGAEPQHF.

In this sample, this clonotype turned up a few times. The chain uses TRBV7-2 and TRBJ1-1, with D unclear. The CDR3 loop spans 13 amino acids. Germline lookup yields CDR1 SGHTA and CDR2 FQGNSA. V shed 5 bases and J shed 6 bases, with 13 bases lying between them. The CDR3 is CASSTQAIPEAFF. The CDR3 region has the DNA TGTGCCAGCAGCACCCAGGCCATCCCTGAAGCTTTCTTT.

The V gene is TRBV9, the J gene TRBJ2-2, with 11 bases matching TRBD2. Unmatched junction bases numbered 8, after V lost 0 bases and J lost 4 bases. CDR3 size: 18 residues. Germline lookup yields CDR1 SGDLS and CDR2 YYNGEE. The CDR3 region is CASSVDETSGILTGELFF. CDR3 in DNA: TGTGCCAGCAGCGTAGACGAGACTAGCGGGATCCTCACCGGGGAGCTGTTTTTT. Full variable domain (remainder filled in from reference TRBV9 and TRBJ2-2): DSGVTQTPKHLITATGQRVTLRCSPRSGDLSVYWYQQSLDQGLQFLIQYYNGEERAKGNILERFSAQQFPDLHSELNLSSLELGDSALYFCASSVDETSGILTGELFFGEGSRLTVL.

A few counts support this clonotype. The chain uses TRBV28 and TRBJ1-2; no definite D call. Germline CDR1 MDHEN, CDR2 SYDVKM. The CDR3 is 14 amino acids. The V end lost 2 bases, the J end lost 0 bases, and 7 bases lay between the germline ends. As DNA, the CDR3 is TGTGCCAGCAGTTTAATATCAGCTAACTATGGCTACACCTTC. It is translated as CASSLISANYGYTF.

The V and J genes are TRBV27 and TRBJ2-7; D is undetermined. Trimming pared 2 bases from V and 1 base from J, leaving 6 bases between. Germline values: CDR1 MNHEY, CDR2 SMNVEV (reference sequence). This CDR3 spans 13 amino acids. Written as DNA, the CDR3 is TGTGCCAGCAGTTTAAAGCTGTCCTACGAGCAGTACTTC. It translates to CASSLKLSYEQYF.

The chain is built from TRBV20-1 and TRBJ1-2; possible D gene TRBD1, 5 bases. This CDR3 has 13 residues. Trimming shortened V by 0 bases and J by 5 bases, and 10 bases separated the two germline ends. Germline CDR1 is DFQATT and CDR2 is SNEGSKA (reference sequence). The CDR3 DNA reads as TGCAGTGCTAGAGATAAGACAGAGTATGGCTACACCTTC. This sequence encodes CSARDKTEYGYTF.

This clonotype was counted only a few times. The chain carries TRBV4-1 and TRBJ2-7; D is undetermined. This CDR3 spans 15 amino acids. Trimming took off 0 bases at V and 0 bases at J, with 9 bases between the two ends. CDR1 and CDR2 from the germline V gene are MGHRA and YSYEKL. CDR3 bases: TGCGCCAGCAGCCAAGATCCCCGCAGCTCCTACGAGCAGTACTTC. It yields the protein CASSQDPRSSYEQYF.